What follows are 26 T cell receptor beta chains derived from one specimen sequenced in a study of T cell repertoires in cytomegalovirus infection. TCRdb redid the calling of the reads with MiXCR, one entry per CDR3 protein. This table has about half a million distinct CDR3 sequences, 30% to 40% appearing once. Antigens for these TCRs are unknown. Sample: cultured PBMCs, taken from culture after CMV antigen stimulation. Receptor source: a human donor in good health (CMV status not recorded). Some clones in this sample may be carry-over from other donors' samples.

The chain combines TRBV7-9 with TRBJ1-2; 8 positions match TRBD1. The CDR3 is made up of 15 amino acids. V was pared by 1 base and J by 5 bases, with 6 bases of the junction left unmatched. Germline V gene data show CDR1 as SEHNR and CDR2 as FQNEAQ (reference sequence). CDR3 region: CASSLEGGQEYGYTF. CDR3 nucleotides: TGTGCCAGCAGCTTAGAGGGGGGACAGGAGTATGGCTACACCTTC.

This clonotype has a count of ten or more. V and J are TRBV6-2 or TRBV6-3 and TRBJ1-2; tentative D call: TRBD1 (6 bases). The CDR3 sequence is 14 residues long. V lost 5 bases and J 10 bases, leaving 20 bases between the germline ends. Germline V gene lookup returns CDR1 MNHEY and CDR2 SVGEGT. For the CDR3, the DNA is TGTGCCAGCAGTCGTACGACACAGGGTTCCACCTACACCTTC. It yields the protein CASSRTTQGSTYTF.

The chain joins TRBV6-5 to TRBJ1-6; 8 bases are a match to TRBD1. The CDR3 is 17 residues long. V lost 2 bases to trimming and J lost 10 bases; unmatched junction nucleotides: 13. Germline V gene data show CDR1 as MNHEY and CDR2 as SVGAGI. The CDR3 coding sequence is TGTGCCAGCAGTTACACAAATCCGGGACAGGCGGGGTCACCCCTCCACTTT. Translation: CASSYTNPGQAGSPLHF.

The chain couples TRBV19 to TRBJ1-1, with 7 bases lining up with TRBD1. The trim removed 9 bases at V and 3 bases at J, leaving 7 bases unmatched. Looked up from germline, CDR1 is LNHDA and CDR2 is SQIVND (reference sequence). This CDR3 has 13 amino acids. The DNA for the CDR3 is TGTGCCAGCCGACAGGGACTCGACACTGAAGCTTTCTTT. It is translated as CASRQGLDTEAFF.

This chain uses TRBV5-1 with TRBJ2-7, with D perhaps TRBD1 (5 bases). Germline CDR1 SGHRS, CDR2 YFSETQ. CDR3 length: 13 amino acids. Trimming removed 0 bases from V and 6 bases from J, with 10 bases in between. The chain's CDR3 is CASSLGAGSEQYF. CDR3 coding DNA: TGCGCCAGCAGCTTGGGGGCAGGGTCCGAGCAGTACTTC.

This clonotype occurred a few times. J is TRBJ2-1 and V is TRBV6-2 or TRBV6-3; 10 positions agree with TRBD2. After removal of 5 bases from V and 1 base from J, the junction contained 2 bases not matched to a gene. CDR3 length: 15 amino acids. Germline V gene data show CDR1 as MNHEY and CDR2 as SVGEGT. The CDR3 spells CASSLAGESYNEQFF. The CDR3, as DNA: TGTGCCAGCAGTCTAGCGGGAGAGTCCTACAATGAGCAGTTCTTC.

The chain combines TRBV6-6 with TRBJ2-7; no reliable D call. V shed 2 bases and J shed 8 bases, with 10 bases lying between them. The CDR3 is 12 amino acids. The V gene's germline CDR1 is MNHNY and CDR2 SVGAGI (reference sequence). CDR3 in amino acids: CASSYPTPQQYF. CDR3 coding DNA: TGTGCCAGCAGTTACCCTACTCCCCAGCAGTACTTC.

The V and J genes are TRBV3-1 and TRBJ2-1; 8 bases agree with TRBD2. Germline values: CDR1 LGHDT, CDR2 YNNKEL (reference sequence). This CDR3 is built from 16 residues. The junction had 8 bases not matched to a gene; V was cut back by 4 bases and J by 3 bases. CDR3 nucleotides: TGTGCCAGCAGCCCGAGACTAGCGTTAGGCTACAATGAGCAGTTCTTC. Translated: CASSPRLALGYNEQFF.

This chain links TRBV25-1 with TRBJ2-1; 13 nucleotides match TRBD2. CDR3 length: 16 amino acids. J gave up 7 bases and V 5 bases, and 8 bases lay outside the gene matches. Germline loops: CDR1 MGHDK, CDR2 SYGVNS. As DNA, the CDR3 is TGTGCCAGCAGTACCCCCGGGACTAGCGGGAAAAATGAGCAGTTCTTC. Translated: CASSTPGTSGKNEQFF. Full variable domain (outside the CDR3, taken from reference TRBV25-1 and TRBJ2-1): EADIYQTPRYLVIGTGKKITLECSQTMGHDKMYWYQQDPGMELHLIHYSYGVNSTEKGDLSSESTVSRIRTEHFPLTLESARPSHTSQYLCASSTPGTSGKNEQFFGPGTRLTVL.

Ten or more counts support this clonotype. J is TRBJ1-6 and V is TRBV12-3 or TRBV12-4, with 8 bases lining up with TRBD1. Trimming at V came to 5 bases and at J to 10 bases, leaving 4 bases not matched to a gene. This CDR3 is built from 13 residues. The CDR3 reads CASSRTGSSPLHF. The DNA of the CDR3 is TGTGCCAGCAGTCGGACAGGGAGCTCACCCCTCCACTTT.

V and J are TRBV6-1 and TRBJ1-4; TRBD1 agrees at 7 bases. Per the germline V gene, CDR1 is MNHNS and CDR2 is SASEGT. The J segment lost 8 bases and the V segment lost 5 bases, leaving 11 bases of the junction unmatched. The CDR3 is 15 residues long. DNA for the CDR3: TGTGCCAGCAGTTACGAGGGGGTGACAGGGGAAAAACTGTTTTTT. Amino acids: CASSYEGVTGEKLFF.

V and J are TRBV28 and TRBJ2-4, with D maybe TRBD2 (6 bases). Per the germline V gene, CDR1 is MDHEN and CDR2 is SYDVKM. V was cut by 3 bases and J by 3 bases, with 12 bases left in between. CDR3 length: 15 amino acids. CDR3 in DNA: TGTGCCAGCAGTTTGTTCCCCGGGGGCAAAAACATTCAGTACTTC. Protein product: CASSLFPGGKNIQYF.

This clonotype was seen more than once but under ten times. The chain recombines TRBV29-1 with TRBJ1-1, with D unclear. Trimming shortened V by 3 bases and J by 1 base, and 6 bases separated the two germline ends. This CDR3 has 12 residues. Germline assignment: CDR1 SQVTM and CDR2 ANQGSEA. The CDR3 loop is CSVDQPNTEAFF. The CDR3, as DNA: TGCAGCGTTGATCAGCCGAACACTGAAGCTTTCTTT.

This chain joins TRBV12-3 or TRBV12-4 and TRBJ1-2; D call uncertain. The CDR3 is made up of 12 amino acids. V was cut by 3 bases and J by 4 bases, with 6 bases left in between. CDR3 sequence reads: CASSFDGYGYTF. The CDR3 DNA reads TGTGCCAGCAGTTTTGACGGCTATGGCTACACCTTC.

This chain links TRBV6-5 with TRBJ2-7; 10 nucleotides match TRBD1. Trimming cost V 10 bases and J 3 bases; bases outside gene matches: 9. This CDR3 has 14 amino acids. Looked up from germline, CDR1 is MNHEY and CDR2 is SVGAGI. DNA of the CDR3: TGTGCCACACGGGGGGACAGGGGAGACTACGAGCAGTACGTC. It specifies CATRGDRGDYEQYV.

This clonotype was observed a single time. The V gene is TRBV20-1, the J gene TRBJ2-1; D unclear. The V and J ends lost 0 bases and 0 bases respectively, with 12 bases between them. CDR3 length: 16 amino acids. Germline CDR1 DFQATT, CDR2 SNEGSKA (reference sequence). DNA for the CDR3: TGCAGTGCTAGAGATCCCCAAGCGAGCTCCTACAATGAGCAGTTCTTC. Translation gives CSARDPQASSYNEQFF.

The chain employs TRBV19 and TRBJ2-7; 9 bases line up with TRBD2. The V and J ends lost 3 bases and 8 bases, in that order; junction bases with no gene match: 8. The germline V gene has CDR1 LNHDA and CDR2 SQIVND (reference sequence). The CDR3 is 14 residues long. The CDR3 bases are TGTGCCAGTAGTATGGGTAGCGGGAGAAGCCAGCAGTACTTC. It encodes CASSMGSGRSQQYF.

V gene TRBV4-1 combines with J gene TRBJ2-5; D is unresolved. Germline assignment: CDR1 MGHRA and CDR2 YSYEKL. This CDR3 contains 15 residues. V shed 1 base and J shed 7 bases, with 16 bases lying between them. The CDR3 DNA reads TGCGCCAGCAGCCAAGTTACCCCCTCCCCCAGGACCCAGTACTTC. Translation: CASSQVTPSPRTQYF.

This clonotype came up a few times. The chain recombines TRBV19 with TRBJ2-1; maybe TRBD2 (6 bases). The CDR3 has 15 amino acids. Trimming removed 7 bases from V and 6 bases from J, with 19 bases in between. CDR1 is LNHDA, CDR2 SQIVND, per germline (reference sequence). In DNA, the CDR3 is TGTGCCAGTACATCCGCGGGACTGGACCGCAATGAGCAGTTCTTC. Protein product: CASTSAGLDRNEQFF.

This chain connects TRBV12-3 or TRBV12-4 to TRBJ1-5; possible D gene TRBD1, 6 bases. CDR3 length equals 17 residues. Between the trimmed V and J ends, which lost 7 bases and 1 base, there was a span of 20 bases. The CDR3: CASTFLLGGESNQPQHF. CDR3 nucleotide sequence: TGTGCCAGCACTTTTCTACTCGGGGGCGAAAGCAATCAGCCCCAGCATTTT.

This clonotype has at least ten counts. The chain links TRBV7-2 to TRBJ2-2; D gene uncertain. The CDR3 contains 16 residues. V shed 5 bases and J shed 6 bases, with 19 bases lying between them. CDR1 and CDR2 (germline): SGHTA, FQGNSA. This CDR3 reads CASSPGPLWRSGELFF. CDR3 in DNA: TGTGCCAGCAGCCCCGGGCCCCTATGGCGGTCCGGGGAGCTGTTTTTT.

This sequence joins TRBV5-6 and TRBJ1-2; D call uncertain. V was clipped by 4 bases and J by 0 bases, with 10 bases between them. The germline V gene has CDR1 SGHDT and CDR2 YYEEEE. The length of the CDR3 is 14 residues. The CDR3 bases are TGTGCCAGCAGCGGGCAGGCGACTAACTATGGCTACACCTTC. It specifies CASSGQATNYGYTF. The full variable domain, rest sourced from reference TRBV5-6 and TRBJ1-2, is DAGVTQSPTHLIKTRGQQVTLRCSPKSGHDTVSWYQQALGQGPQFIFQYYEEEERQRGNFPDRFSGHQFPNYSSELNVNALLLGDSALYLCASSGQATNYGYTFGSGTRLTVV.

The chain combines TRBV18 with TRBJ2-1; D call uncertain. CDR3 length: 15 residues. Trimming stripped 1 base from V and 2 bases from J, with 9 bases between. Per germline, CDR1 KGHSH and CDR2 LQKENI. DNA for the CDR3: TGTGCCAGCTCACCACAGGGCAGAGCCTACAATGAGCAGTTCTTC. Protein: CASSPQGRAYNEQFF.

The V and J genes are TRBV3-1 and TRBJ2-7, with 13 bases fitting TRBD2. Germline V gene lookup returns CDR1 LGHDT and CDR2 YNNKEL (reference sequence). The CDR3 runs to 16 residues. V shed 4 bases, J shed 5 bases, and the junction held 8 bases outside the gene matches. The CDR3 coding sequence is TGTGCCAGCAGCCGTGCCGGGACTAGCGGGATAAACGAGCAGTACTTC. Translated, it gives CASSRAGTSGINEQYF.

This clonotype has a count of ten or more. V gene TRBV7-2 combines with J gene TRBJ1-2, with D possibly being TRBD1 (6 bases). V was cut by 5 bases and J by 0 bases, with 16 bases left in between. The CDR3 covers 16 residues. The germline V gene has CDR1 SGHTA and CDR2 FQGNSA. CDR3 DNA: TGTGCCAGCAGCCCTTACCCAGGGGCAGCTAACTATGGCTACACCTTC. It specifies CASSPYPGAANYGYTF.

The V and J genes are TRBV7-8 and TRBJ1-5; a weak D match, TRBD1 (6 bases). CDR3 length equals 16 residues. Germline loops: CDR1 SGHVS, CDR2 FQNEAQ. The ends were cut back, 5 bases at V and 5 bases at J, with 19 bases in the middle. The CDR3 DNA is TGTGCCAGCAGCCCTAACAGGGTCCCTTCTGATCAGCCCCAGCATTTT. As protein: CASSPNRVPSDQPQHF.